This record looks at one T cell receptor beta chain sequence and its context. Antigen specificity is unknown. With 4 bases clipped from V and 7 bases from J, the junction kept 9 bases outside the gene matches. CDR1 and CDR2 from the germline V gene are SNHLY and FYNNEI. The CDR3 runs to 14 residues. Once extracted for a subset, genomic DNA was divided evenly among several immunoSEQ plates. Original data processing: ImmunoSEQ sequences covered only the junction and lacked quality scores; filtering therefore differed. Measured with immunoSEQ multiplex PCR; TCRdb has only the in-frame clones, and not every one. The D gene and trimming were derived from the DNA, and the V and J assignments and clone size from that table. The sample records around 530,000 clones, roughly 79% being singletons. The sample comes from a study of shared clonotypes between healthy human individuals. Study-level results: The researchers took only blood, and tissue repertoires probably look different.

The rearrangement joins TRBV2 to TRBJ1-2, with TRBD1 identical over 7 bases. This TCR came from a middle-aged woman in good health. Some clones in this sample may be carry-over from other donors' samples. The sample comprised PBMCs. CDR3 bases: TGTGCCAGCAGTGGGGAAACAGGGGCGGGTGGCTACACCTTC. Translated, it gives CASSGETGAGGYTF.